The text below deals with one T cell receptor (beta chain). Its target is unknown. Autoimmune disease history or systemic immunosuppression barred patients. The sample belongs to a study of OX40 agonist ivuxolimab in advanced cancers. Study results and caveats: Blood T cells, both CD4+ and CD8+, expanded clonally by week 6 at 0.1 to 3.0 mg/kg. Antigen specificity was not determined for the expanded peripheral T cells.

The protocol was immunoSEQ multiplex PCR, while the TCRdb copy is restricted to in-frame clones and leaves out a portion. This table holds tens of thousands of clones, around 85% found once. The CDR3 has 15 residues. After removal of 4 bases from V and 0 bases from J, the junction contained 4 bases not matched to a gene. The germline gives CDR1 SGDLS, CDR2 YYNGEE. This TCR derives from an adult with an advanced solid tumor such as melanoma, head and neck, liver or kidney cancer. The rearrangement uses TRBV9 and TRBJ1-3; TRBD1 matches at 7 bases. Source: CD4+ or CD8+ T cells sorted from blood, taken in a trial of the OX40 agonist ivuxolimab. The CDR3 DNA follows: TGTGCCAGCAGCCCGGGACAGCTCTCTGGAAACACCATATATTTT. This sequence encodes CASSPGQLSGNTIYF.